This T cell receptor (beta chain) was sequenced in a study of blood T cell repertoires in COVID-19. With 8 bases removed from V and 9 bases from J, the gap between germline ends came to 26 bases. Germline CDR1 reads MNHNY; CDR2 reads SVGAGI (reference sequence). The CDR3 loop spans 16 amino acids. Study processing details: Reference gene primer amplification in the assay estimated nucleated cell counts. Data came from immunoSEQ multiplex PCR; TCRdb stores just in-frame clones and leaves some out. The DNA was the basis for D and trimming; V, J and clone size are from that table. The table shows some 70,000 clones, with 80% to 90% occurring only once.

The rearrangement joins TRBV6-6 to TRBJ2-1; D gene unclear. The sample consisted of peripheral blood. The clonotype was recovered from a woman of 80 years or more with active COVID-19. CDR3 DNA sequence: TGTGCCAGCTGCAATCCGACGGGTCTATCAACCGGTGAGCAGTTCTTC. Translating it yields CASCNPTGLSTGEQFF.